This T cell receptor (beta chain) originates from a study of metastatic and nonmetastatic thyroid tumors. In the study's own analysis: Building a distant-metastasis classifier for papillary thyroid cancer drew on CDR3 differences across clinicopathological groups. TCRdb reprocessed the PCR reads via MiXCR. The V and J calls come from TCRdb's annotation, not from the publication. Among roughly 20,000 clones listed, about 35% were seen once. Trimming took 5 bases from V and 9 from J; bases not matched to a gene: 6. Germline CDR1 and CDR2: SNHLY and FYNNEI. The CDR3 has 12 amino acids. Patients had received no treatment of any kind before thyroid surgery.

This receptor was identified in a female donor with papillary thyroid cancer or a benign thyroid nodule (not recorded which). Some clones in this sample may be carry-over from other donors' samples. Sequenced material: tumor tissue. This chain connects TRBV2 to TRBJ1-1; TRBD1 aligns across 7 bases. The DNA for the CDR3 is TGTGCCAGCAGTCCTCGGGACAGCAAAGCTTTCTTT. Its translation: CASSPRDSKAFF. The whole variable domain, remainder taken from reference TRBV2 and TRBJ1-1, is EPEVTQTPSHQVTQMGQEVILRCVPISNHLYFYWYRQILGQKVEFLVSFYNNEISEKSEIFDDQFSVERPDGSNFTLKIRSTKLEDSAMYFCASSPRDSKAFFGQGTRLTVV.